The rows below give T cell receptor beta chains drawn from one sample of a study of CD8+ T cells in alopecia areata. Only in-frame clones appear in the TCRdb table, and some are missing; sequencing was by immunoSEQ multiplex PCR. The repertoire consists of 90,000 to 120,000 clones, with about 83% occurring once and the leading ten covering roughly 25%. The sample here was CD8+ T cells sorted from blood, taken at week 24, from a patient treated with tofacitinib. The source of these receptors is a human donor with alopecia areata. The CDR3 runs from the conserved cysteine through the conserved F or W. D genes are given only for firm matches. Some rows mark clone size as missing; the rest say once, few, many or name a class of expanded clone.

clone size	CDR3 length	D gene	V gene	J gene	CDR3 protein	CDR3 DNA
.	13	.	TRBV7-2	TRBJ2-1	CASSSSPYNEQFF	TGTGCCAGCAGCTCGAGCCCCTACAATGAGCAGTTCTTC
.	14	TRBD1	TRBV5-6	TRBJ2-5	CASSLGTGQETQYF	TGTGCCAGCAGCTTGGGGACAGGGCAAGAGACCCAGTACTTC
.	12	TRBD1	TRBV7-9	TRBJ1-2	CASRSTGDGYTF	TGTGCCAGCAGGTCAACAGGGGACGGCTACACCTTC
.	15	TRBD2	TRBV7-9	TRBJ2-1	CASSQGLAGGHEQFF	TGTGCCAGCAGCCAGGGACTAGCGGGCGGCCATGAGCAGTTCTTC
.	13	TRBD1	TRBV30	TRBJ2-7	CAWTQDRGNEQYF	TGTGCCTGGACTCAGGACAGGGGGAACGAGCAGTACTTC
.	15	TRBD1	TRBV7-9	TRBJ2-2	CASSPTGTGAGELFF	TGTGCCAGCAGCCCCACCGGGACAGGGGCCGGGGAGCTGTTTTTT
.	16	TRBD2	TRBV7-9	TRBJ2-1	CASSLAGTSGAQGQFF	TGTGCCAGCAGCTTAGCGGGGACTAGCGGGGCCCAAGGGCAGTTCTTC
.	13	.	TRBV15	TRBJ2-7	CATSAQRSYEQYF	TGTGCCACCAGCGCCCAGAGATCCTACGAGCAGTACTTC
once	14	.	TRBV14	TRBJ1-1	CASSQVGMNTEAFF	TGTGCCAGCAGCCAAGTGGGCATGAACACTGAAGCTTTCTTT
.	13	.	TRBV27	TRBJ2-4	CASSPDNGNIQYF	TGTGCCAGCAGTCCGGACAACGGGAACATTCAGTACTTC
.	15	TRBD1	TRBV5-6	TRBJ2-3	CASSLGTELTDTQYF	TGTGCCAGCAGCTTAGGGACAGAGCTCACAGATACGCAGTATTTT
.	15	TRBD2	TRBV7-9	TRBJ2-2	CASSPRSLAGGELFF	TGTGCCAGCAGCCCCCGGTCGCTAGCGGGCGGGGAGCTGTTTTTT
.	17	.	TRBV5-1	TRBJ2-3	CASSPRGPASSTDTQYF	TGCGCCAGCAGCCCGAGGGGTCCCGCCTCTAGCACAGATACGCAGTATTTT
.	17	TRBD1	TRBV11-2	TRBJ2-1	CASRPRWGQGSYNEQFF	TGTGCCAGCAGGCCTCGGTGGGGACAGGGATCCTACAATGAGCAGTTCTTC
.	13	.	TRBV21-1	TRBJ2-1	CASSPEGYNEQFF	TGTGCCAGCAGCCCCGAGGGTTACAATGAGCAGTTCTTC
.	13	.	TRBV7-9	TRBJ2-1	CASSPGVRDEQFF	TGTGCCAGCAGCCCCGGGGTGAGGGATGAGCAGTTCTTC
.	17	TRBD1	TRBV4-3	TRBJ2-3	CASSQDRAGGYTDTQYF	TGCGCCAGCAGCCAAGATAGGGCAGGGGGCTACACAGATACGCAGTATTTT
.	15	TRBD1	TRBV6-5	TRBJ2-1	CASSYSAGTANEQFF	TGTGCCAGCAGTTACTCAGCCGGGACAGCCAATGAGCAGTTCTTC
.	18	TRBD2	TRBV27	TRBJ2-3	CASSSLPPTSGYTDTQYF	TGTGCCAGCAGTTCCCTCCCCCCGACTAGCGGTTACACAGATACGCAGTATTTT
.	16	.	TRBV4-3	TRBJ2-1	CASSPTEAELDNEQFF	TGCGCCAGCAGCCCCACGGAGGCAGAGCTAGACAATGAGCAGTTCTTC
.	12	.	TRBV7-9	TRBJ2-7	CASSRTPYEQYF	TGTGCCAGCAGCCGGACCCCTTACGAGCAGTACTTC
.	18	TRBD2	TRBV2	TRBJ2-1	CASSELGGLAGPYNEQFF	TGTGCCAGCAGTGAACTTGGGGGACTAGCGGGGCCCTACAATGAGCAGTTCTTC
.	14	.	TRBV7-8	TRBJ2-1	CASSIPELYNEQFF	TGTGCCAGCTCAATCCCGGAACTCTACAATGAGCAGTTCTTC